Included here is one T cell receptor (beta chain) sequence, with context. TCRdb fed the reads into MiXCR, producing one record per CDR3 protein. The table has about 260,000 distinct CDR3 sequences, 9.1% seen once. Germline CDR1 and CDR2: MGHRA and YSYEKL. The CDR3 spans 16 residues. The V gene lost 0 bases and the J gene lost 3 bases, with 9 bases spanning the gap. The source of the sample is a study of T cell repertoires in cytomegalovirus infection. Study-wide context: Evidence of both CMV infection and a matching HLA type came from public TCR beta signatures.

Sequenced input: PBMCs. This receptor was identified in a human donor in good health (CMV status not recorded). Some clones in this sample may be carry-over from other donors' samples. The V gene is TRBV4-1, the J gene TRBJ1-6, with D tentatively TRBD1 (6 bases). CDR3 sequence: CASSQETGNYNSPLHF. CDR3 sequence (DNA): TGCGCCAGCAGCCAAGAGACAGGAAACTATAATTCACCCCTCCACTTT.